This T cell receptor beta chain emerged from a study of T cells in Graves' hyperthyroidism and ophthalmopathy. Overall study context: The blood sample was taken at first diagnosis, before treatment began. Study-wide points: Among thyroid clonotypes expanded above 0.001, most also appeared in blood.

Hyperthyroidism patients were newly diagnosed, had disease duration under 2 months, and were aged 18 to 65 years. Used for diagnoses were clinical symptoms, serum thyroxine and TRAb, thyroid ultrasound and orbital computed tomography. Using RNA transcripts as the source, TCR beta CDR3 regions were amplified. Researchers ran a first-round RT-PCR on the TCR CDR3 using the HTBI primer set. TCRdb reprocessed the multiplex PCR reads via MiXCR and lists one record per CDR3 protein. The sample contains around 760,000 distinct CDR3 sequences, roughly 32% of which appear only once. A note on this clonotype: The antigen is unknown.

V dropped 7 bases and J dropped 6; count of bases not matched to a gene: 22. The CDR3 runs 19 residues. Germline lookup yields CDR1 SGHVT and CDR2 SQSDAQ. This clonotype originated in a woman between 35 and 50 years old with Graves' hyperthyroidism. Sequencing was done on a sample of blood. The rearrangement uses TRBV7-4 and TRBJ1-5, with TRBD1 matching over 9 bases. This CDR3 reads CASTQLSRSGTGKSQPQHF. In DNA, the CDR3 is TGTGCCAGCACCCAACTTTCCCGATCCGGGACAGGGAAAAGTCAGCCCCAGCATTTT.